These T cell receptor beta chains were read from a single sample in a study of human T cells and chemical hapten exposure. TCRdb recomputed calls from the RACE reads with MiXCR, one row per CDR3 protein. The profile covers about 93,000 distinct CDR3 sequences, with about 8.6% appearing a single time and approximately 2.8% taken by the ten largest. Sequenced input: whole blood. The receptors were gathered from a female donor in good health. Some clones in this sample may be carry-over from other donors' samples. The CDR3 runs from the conserved cysteine through the conserved F or W. The D gene is left open where the match is weak. Clone size is not always given. Where it is, it says once, few, many or a class for expanded clones.

J	D	V	size	length	DNA	CDR3
TRBJ2-7	TRBD2	TRBV3-1	few	14	TGTGCCAGCAACCCCAGCGGGAGGGATTACGAGCAGTACTTC	CASNPSGRDYEQYF
TRBJ1-1	NA	TRBV15	NA	14	TGTGCCACCAGCAGAGATCCCAAGGAATTGGAAGCTTTCTTT	CATSRDPKELEAFF
TRBJ1-1	NA	TRBV10-3	NA	14	TGTGCCATCAGTGAGTCTACAGGGAACACTGAAGCTTTCTTT	CAISESTGNTEAFF
TRBJ2-5	TRBD2	TRBV29-1	few	13	TGCAGCGTTTTCCCTAGCGGGAGTGAGACCCAGTACTTC	CSVFPSGSETQYF
TRBJ2-3	TRBD2	TRBV6-6	many	15	TGTGCCAGCAGTCCTCCAGGGAGGGTGGAAAATACGCAGTATTTT	CASSPPGRVENTQYF
TRBJ2-1	NA	TRBV7-3	many	13	TGTGCCAGCAGCCCCGGGATTTACAATGAGCAGTTCTTC	CASSPGIYNEQFF
TRBJ2-1	TRBD2	TRBV3-1	few	17	TGTGCCAGCAGCCAAGCTCATGCGGGGGGGCCCTACAATGAGCAGTTCTTC	CASSQAHAGGPYNEQFF
TRBJ2-5	NA	TRBV5-1	NA	15	TGCGCCAGCAGCTTGGAAGATAGTGCTCGGGAGACCCAGTACTTC	CASSLEDSARETQYF
TRBJ1-1	TRBD1	TRBV9	NA	15	TGTGCCAGTGACTCCCCCCCGACAGGGGCCACTGAAGCTTTCTTT	CASDSPPTGATEAFF
TRBJ1-5	TRBD1	TRBV20-1	few	13	TGCAGTGCTAGTGGACAGGGGAAACAGCCCCAGCATTTT	CSASGQGKQPQHF
TRBJ1-4	NA	TRBV19	few	15	TGTGCCAGTACCCCCCCCGGGTTTTCCAATGAAAAACTGTTTTTT	CASTPPGFSNEKLFF
TRBJ2-5	NA	TRBV3-1	many	17	TGTGCCAGCAGCCATCTTACCGGGACCGCGTACCAAGAGACCCAGTACTTC	CASSHLTGTAYQETQYF